A single sample gave rise to the 8 T cell receptor beta chains below, sequenced in a study of identical twins. TCRdb reprocessed the 5' RACE reads via MiXCR and lists one record per CDR3 protein. The data hold approximately 300,000 distinct CDR3 sequences, with roughly 10% observed a single time. The same sample was also used in a study of yellow fever vaccine responses in identical twins.

The specimen sequenced was CD8+ T cells sorted from blood. Every receptor here comes from a woman aged 18-29 years in good health.

In its sample, this clonotype was seen many times. This chain joins TRBV24-1 and TRBJ2-1; 10 bases map to TRBD1. CDR1 KGHDR and CDR2 SFDVKD come from the germline V gene. The V and J ends lost 4 bases and 4 bases, in that order; junction bases with no gene match: 6. The CDR3 is 16 residues long. The CDR3 region is CATSDPGTGVYNEQFF. The CDR3 nucleotides are TGTGCCACCAGTGACCCCGGGACAGGGGTTTACAATGAGCAGTTCTTC.

This clonotype was recorded at least ten times. The chain recombines TRBV4-2 with TRBJ2-7; the D is unclear. Germline values: CDR1 LGHNA, CDR2 YNFKEQ. There are 14 residues in the CDR3. V was pared by 0 bases and J by 6 bases, with 12 bases between. CDR3 sequence (DNA): TGTGCCAGCAGCCAAGAAGGCAGTGCCTCCGAGCAGTACTTC. This gives the protein CASSQEGSASEQYF.

This clonotype occurred many times. The gene calls are TRBV4-1 and TRBJ2-1; D gene uncertain. CDR1 MGHRA and CDR2 YSYEKL come from the germline V gene. Trimming stripped 1 base from V and 5 bases from J, with 6 bases between. This CDR3 is 13 amino acids long. The CDR3 sequence: CASSQGLNNEQFF. In DNA, the CDR3 is TGCGCCAGCAGCCAAGGACTGAACAATGAGCAGTTCTTC.

At least ten counts were recorded for this clonotype. This chain joins TRBV3-1 and TRBJ2-1; TRBD2 matches 12 bases. The CDR3 extends over 17 amino acids. The V gene end was trimmed by 0 bases and the J gene end by 8 bases; junction bases not matched to a gene: 8. Germline CDR1 LGHDT, CDR2 YNNKEL (reference sequence). CDR3: CASSQDHLAGGPDEQFF. The CDR3 DNA is TGTGCCAGCAGCCAAGATCATCTAGCGGGAGGGCCCGATGAGCAGTTCTTC.

This clonotype showed up just a few times. The gene calls are TRBV5-1 and TRBJ2-3, with D possibly matching TRBD2 (6 bases). The CDR3 spans 16 residues. Germline CDR1 and CDR2: SGHRS and YFSETQ. The V gene lost 2 bases and the J gene lost 0 bases, with 13 bases spanning the gap. The CDR3 DNA is TGCGCCAGCAGCTTAAGGCGGGACCCTAGCACAGATACGCAGTATTTT. Protein: CASSLRRDPSTDTQYF. The whole variable domain, remainder taken from reference TRBV5-1 and TRBJ2-3, is KAGVTQTPRYLIKTRGQQVTLSCSPISGHRSVSWYQQTPGQGLQFLFEYFSETQRNKGNFPGRFSGRQFSNSRSEMNVSTLELGDSALYLCASSLRRDPSTDTQYFGPGTRLTVL.

The chain joins TRBV20-1 to TRBJ1-2, with a tentative D call TRBD1 (6 bases). V lost 6 bases and J 3 bases, leaving 14 bases between the germline ends. The CDR3 consists of 13 residues. CDR1 is DFQATT and CDR2 is SNEGSKA in the germline V gene (reference sequence). The CDR3 sequence is CSAYRQEDYGYTF. The DNA for the CDR3 is TGCAGTGCCTATAGACAGGAGGACTATGGCTACACCTTC.

This clonotype was seen repeatedly, ten times or more. The chain carries TRBV7-9 and TRBJ2-7, with D possibly TRBD1 on 5 matching bases. The CDR3 runs 16 residues. V lost 5 bases, J lost 5 bases, and 22 bases lay in between. Looked up from germline, CDR1 is SEHNR and CDR2 is FQNEAQ (reference sequence). The CDR3 DNA follows: TGTGCCAGCAGCCCTGGGCAGGGCCCGATTAAGAACGAGCAGTACTTC. This sequence encodes CASSPGQGPIKNEQYF.

The chain couples TRBV6-2 or TRBV6-3 to TRBJ2-7; a weak D match, TRBD2 (6 bases). The V end lost 6 bases, the J end lost 0 bases, and 21 bases lay between the germline ends. The germline V gene has CDR1 MNHEY and CDR2 SVGEGT. The CDR3 contains 17 residues. The CDR3 DNA reads as TGTGCCAGCAGGACGGCCAGCGGGTTCGGGCGCTCCTACGAGCAGTACTTC. Residues: CASRTASGFGRSYEQYF.